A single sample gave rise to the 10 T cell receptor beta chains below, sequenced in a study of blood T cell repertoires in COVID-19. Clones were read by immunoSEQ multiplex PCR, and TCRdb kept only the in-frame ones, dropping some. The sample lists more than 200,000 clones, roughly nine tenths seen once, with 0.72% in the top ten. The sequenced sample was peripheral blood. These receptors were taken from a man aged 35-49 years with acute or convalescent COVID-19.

CDR3 in amino acids: CAYLAGTGLGYTF. The CDR3 DNA is TGTGCCTACCTGGCCGGGACAGGGTTAGGCTACACCTTC. V gene TRBV2 combines with J gene TRBJ1-2; TRBD1 matches at 9 bases. This CDR3 has 13 amino acids. Looked up from germline, CDR1 is SNHLY and CDR2 is FYNNEI. V dropped 11 bases and J dropped 8; count of bases not matched to a gene: 12. Drawing the rest from reference TRBV2 and TRBJ1-2, the complete variable domain is EPEVTQTPSHQVTQMGQEVILRCVPISNHLYFYWYRQILGQKVEFLVSFYNNEISEKSEIFDDQFSVERPDGSNFTLKIRSTKLEDSAMYFCAYLAGTGLGYTFGSGTRLTVV.

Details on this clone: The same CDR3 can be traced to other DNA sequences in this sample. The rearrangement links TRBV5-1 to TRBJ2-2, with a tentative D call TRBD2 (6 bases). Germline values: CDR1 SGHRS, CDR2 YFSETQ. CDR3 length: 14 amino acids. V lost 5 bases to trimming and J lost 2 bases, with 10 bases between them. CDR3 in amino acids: CASRGGTNTGELFF. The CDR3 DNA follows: TGCGCCAGCAGGGGCGGGACCAACACCGGGGAGCTGTTTTTT.

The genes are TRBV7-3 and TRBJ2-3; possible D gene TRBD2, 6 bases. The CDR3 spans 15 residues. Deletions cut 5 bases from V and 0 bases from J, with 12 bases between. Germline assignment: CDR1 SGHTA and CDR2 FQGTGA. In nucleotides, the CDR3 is TGTGCCAGCAGCCCATCTGGGACTAGCACAGATACGCAGTATTTT. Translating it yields CASSPSGTSTDTQYF.

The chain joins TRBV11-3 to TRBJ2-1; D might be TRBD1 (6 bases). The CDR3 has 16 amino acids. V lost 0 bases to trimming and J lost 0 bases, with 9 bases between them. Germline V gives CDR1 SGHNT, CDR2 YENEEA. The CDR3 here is CASSLDGQSSYNEQFF. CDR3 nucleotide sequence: TGTGCCAGCAGCTTAGATGGACAGAGCTCCTACAATGAGCAGTTCTTC.

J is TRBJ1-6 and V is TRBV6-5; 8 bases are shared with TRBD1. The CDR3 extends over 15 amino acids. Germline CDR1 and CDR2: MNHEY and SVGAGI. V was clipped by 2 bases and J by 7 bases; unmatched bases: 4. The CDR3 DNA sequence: TGTGCCAGCAGTTACCCACAGGGGGAGAATTCACCCCTCCACTTT. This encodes CASSYPQGENSPLHF.

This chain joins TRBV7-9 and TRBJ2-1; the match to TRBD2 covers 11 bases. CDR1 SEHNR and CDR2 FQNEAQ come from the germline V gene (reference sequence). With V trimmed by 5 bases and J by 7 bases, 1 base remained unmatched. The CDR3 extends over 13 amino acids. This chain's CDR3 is CASSRLAGNEQFF. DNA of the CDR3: TGTGCCAGCAGCCGACTAGCGGGAAATGAGCAGTTCTTC.

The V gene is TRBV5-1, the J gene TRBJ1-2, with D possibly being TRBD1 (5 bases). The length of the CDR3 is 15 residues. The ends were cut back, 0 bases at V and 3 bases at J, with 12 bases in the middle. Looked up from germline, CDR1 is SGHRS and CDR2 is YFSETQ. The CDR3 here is CASSLAQGKDYGYTF. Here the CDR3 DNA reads TGCGCCAGCAGCTTGGCCCAGGGCAAGGACTATGGCTACACCTTC.

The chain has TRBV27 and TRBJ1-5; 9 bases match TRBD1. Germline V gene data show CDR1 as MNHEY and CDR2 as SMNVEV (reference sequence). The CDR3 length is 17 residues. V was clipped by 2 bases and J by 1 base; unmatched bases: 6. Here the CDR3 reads CASSLTSGTGSNQPQHF. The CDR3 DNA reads TGTGCCAGCAGTTTAACATCCGGGACAGGGAGCAATCAGCCCCAGCATTTT.

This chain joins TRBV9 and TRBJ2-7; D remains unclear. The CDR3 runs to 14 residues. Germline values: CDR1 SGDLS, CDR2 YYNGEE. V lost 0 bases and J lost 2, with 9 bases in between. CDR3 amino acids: CASSVGGVTYEQYF. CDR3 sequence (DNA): TGTGCCAGCAGCGTAGGCGGAGTTACCTACGAGCAGTACTTC.

CDR3 nucleotide sequence: TGTGCCAGCAGTTTCGGGTATGGAAACACCATATATTTT. It yields the protein CASSFGYGNTIYF. The J gene is TRBJ1-3, the V gene TRBV28, with no clear D. The CDR3 consists of 13 residues. Germline CDR1 MDHEN, CDR2 SYDVKM. V was trimmed by 3 bases and J by 3 bases, leaving 6 bases between them. The variable domain in full, completed from reference TRBV28 and TRBJ1-3, reads DVKVTQSSRYLVKRTGEKVFLECVQDMDHENMFWYRQDPGLGLRLIYFSYDVKMKEKGDIPEGYSVSREKKERFSLILESASTNQTSMYLCASSFGYGNTIYFGEGSWLTVV.